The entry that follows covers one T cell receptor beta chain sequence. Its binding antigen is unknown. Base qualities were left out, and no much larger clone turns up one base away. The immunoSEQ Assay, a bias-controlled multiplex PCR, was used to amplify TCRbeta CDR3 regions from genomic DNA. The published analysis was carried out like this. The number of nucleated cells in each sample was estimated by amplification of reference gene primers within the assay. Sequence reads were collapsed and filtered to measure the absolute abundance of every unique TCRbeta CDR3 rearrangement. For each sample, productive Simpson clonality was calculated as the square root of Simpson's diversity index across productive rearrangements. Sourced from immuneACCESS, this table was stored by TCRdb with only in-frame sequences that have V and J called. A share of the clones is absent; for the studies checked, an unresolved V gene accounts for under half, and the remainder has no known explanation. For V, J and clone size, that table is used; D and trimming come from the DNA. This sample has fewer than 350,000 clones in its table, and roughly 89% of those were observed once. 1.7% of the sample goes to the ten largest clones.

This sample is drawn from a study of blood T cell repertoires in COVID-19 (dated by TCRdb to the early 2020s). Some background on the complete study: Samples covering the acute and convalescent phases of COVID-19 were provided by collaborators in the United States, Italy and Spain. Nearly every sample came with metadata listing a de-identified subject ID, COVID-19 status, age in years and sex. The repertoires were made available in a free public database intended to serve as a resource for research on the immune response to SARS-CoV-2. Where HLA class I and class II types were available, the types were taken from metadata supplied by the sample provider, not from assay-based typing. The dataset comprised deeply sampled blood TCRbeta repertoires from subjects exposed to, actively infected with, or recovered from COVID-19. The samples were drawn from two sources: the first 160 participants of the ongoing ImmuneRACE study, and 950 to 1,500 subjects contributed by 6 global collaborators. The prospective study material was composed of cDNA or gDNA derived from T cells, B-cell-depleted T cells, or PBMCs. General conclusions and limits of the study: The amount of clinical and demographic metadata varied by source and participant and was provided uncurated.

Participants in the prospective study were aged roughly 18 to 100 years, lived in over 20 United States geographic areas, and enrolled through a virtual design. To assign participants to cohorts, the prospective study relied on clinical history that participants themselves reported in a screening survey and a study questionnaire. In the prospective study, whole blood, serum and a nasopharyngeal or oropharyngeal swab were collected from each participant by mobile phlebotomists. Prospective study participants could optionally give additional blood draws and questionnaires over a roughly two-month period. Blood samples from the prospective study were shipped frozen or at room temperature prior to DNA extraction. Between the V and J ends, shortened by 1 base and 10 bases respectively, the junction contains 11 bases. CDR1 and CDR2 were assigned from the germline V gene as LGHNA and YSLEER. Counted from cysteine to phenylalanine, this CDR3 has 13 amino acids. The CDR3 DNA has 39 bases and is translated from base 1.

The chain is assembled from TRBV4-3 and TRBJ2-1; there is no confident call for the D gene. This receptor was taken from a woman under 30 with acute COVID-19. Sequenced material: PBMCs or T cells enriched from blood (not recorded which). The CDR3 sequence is CASSQGRVEEQFF. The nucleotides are TGCGCCAGCAGCCAAGGTCGCGTGGAGGAGCAGTTCTTC.